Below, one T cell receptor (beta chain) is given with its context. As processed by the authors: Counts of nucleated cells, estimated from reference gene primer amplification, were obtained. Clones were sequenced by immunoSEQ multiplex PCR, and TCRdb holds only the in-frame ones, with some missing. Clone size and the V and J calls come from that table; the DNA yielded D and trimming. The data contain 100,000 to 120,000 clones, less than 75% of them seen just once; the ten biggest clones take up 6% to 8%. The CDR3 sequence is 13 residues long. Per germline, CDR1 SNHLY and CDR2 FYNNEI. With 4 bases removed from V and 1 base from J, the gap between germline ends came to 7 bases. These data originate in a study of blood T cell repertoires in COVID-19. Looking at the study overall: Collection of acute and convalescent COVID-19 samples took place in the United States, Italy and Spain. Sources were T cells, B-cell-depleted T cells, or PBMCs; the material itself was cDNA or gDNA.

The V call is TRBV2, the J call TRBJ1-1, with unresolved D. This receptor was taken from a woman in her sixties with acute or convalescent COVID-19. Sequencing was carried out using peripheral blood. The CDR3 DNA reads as TGTGCCAGCAGTGGTGCAGAGAACACTGAAGCTTTCTTT. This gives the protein CASSGAENTEAFF.